This T cell receptor beta chain was sequenced in a study of beta chain features in type 1 diabetes. Study-level results: Although PCR might favor shorter templates, it would do so equally in patients and controls. Fewer insertions but more deletions were seen at VDJ junctions in type 1 diabetes patients. Significant though moderate, a shortening of TCRB CDR3s appeared in all four CD4+ subsets of Type 1 diabetes patients.

Comments on this clone: Its antigen remains unidentified.

All of the isolated RNA was reverse transcribed, so expressed TCRB transcripts were sequenced. The table came from immunoSEQ multiplex PCR; TCRdb's copy has only in-frame clones and leaves some out. The table records approximately 260,000 clones, 20% of them present only once. Sequencing used naive CD4+ T cells from blood. The TCR sequence derives from a woman in her forties with type 1 diabetes.

The CDR3 reads CATHRESNQPQHF. CDR3 in DNA: TGTGCCACCCACAGGGAGAGCAATCAGCCCCAGCATTTT. This chain joins TRBV2 and TRBJ1-5; D is perhaps TRBD1 (6 bases). Germline V gene lookup returns CDR1 SNHLY and CDR2 FYNNEI. V lost 10 bases to trimming and J lost 1 base, with 11 bases between them. The CDR3 is 13 amino acids.